This T cell receptor (beta chain) is drawn from a study of blood T cell repertoires in COVID-19. Overall study context: Samples came from the United States, Italy and Spain, spanning acute and convalescent COVID-19. PBMCs, B-cell-depleted T cells, or T cells provided the cDNA or gDNA that made up the material.

As originally analysed: Scientists estimated how many nucleated cells there were by amplifying reference gene primers. Data came from immunoSEQ multiplex PCR; TCRdb stores just in-frame clones and leaves some out. D and trimming come from the DNA, and the V and J calls and clone size come from that table. The table has tens of thousands of clones, about 90% seen once. CDR1 and CDR2 (germline): LGHDT, YNNKEL (reference sequence). This CDR3 is built from 15 residues. V gave up 0 bases and J gave up 3 bases, with 12 bases separating them. The TCR was taken from a man older than 75 with acute or convalescent COVID-19. The sequenced sample was peripheral blood. The gene calls are TRBV3-1 (or the pseudogene TRBV3-2) and TRBJ2-7, with D tentatively TRBD1 (5 bases). The CDR3 region has the DNA TGTGCCAGCAGCCAAGATCACAAGGGGTACTACGAGCAGTACTTC. Translating it yields CASSQDHKGYYEQYF.